This T cell receptor (beta chain) was captured by sequencing in a study of blood T cells in healthy people across ages. V was shortened by 4 bases and J by 5 bases, with 12 bases between the two germline ends. Per the germline V gene, CDR1 is LGHDT and CDR2 is YNNKEL (reference sequence). The CDR3 extends over 13 amino acids. Next came a second PCR, run for roughly 7 to 12 cycles, which used a sample-barcoded 5' primer along with a J-beta primer mix. TCRdb re-analysed the 5' RACE reads in MiXCR, keeping a single row per CDR3 protein. This table has 1.4 million or so distinct CDR3 sequences, roughly two fifths appearing once.

The rearrangement links TRBV3-1 to TRBJ2-7; D remains ambiguous. The sequenced sample was blood. The clonotype comes from a woman aged 18-30 years in good health. The CDR3 protein is CASSRPGGHEQYF. The CDR3 coding sequence is TGTGCCAGCAGCCGGCCTGGCGGTCACGAGCAGTACTTC.